This T cell receptor (beta chain) was sequenced during a study of T cells in Graves' hyperthyroidism and ophthalmopathy. General study results and limits: Clonotypes that were expanded in thyroid above 0.001 mostly appeared in blood too.

As concerns this clonotype: Its antigen is as yet unknown.

Amplification of TCR beta CDR3 regions was performed using RNA transcripts as template. In the first-round RT-PCR of the TCR CDR3, the HTBI primer set was used. Via MiXCR, TCRdb re-called the multiplex PCR reads, giving one row per CDR3 protein. This table holds a few hundred thousand distinct CDR3 sequences, roughly 15% found once. The V end was cut by 2 bases, the J end by 1 base, with 10 bases between. The CDR3 sequence is 14 residues long. Germline V gene sequence: CDR1 DFQATT, CDR2 SNEGSKA (reference sequence). Sequences were obtained from blood. The receptor was isolated from a woman in her forties or fifties with Graves' hyperthyroidism that later progressed to Graves' ophthalmopathy. This chain uses TRBV20-1 with TRBJ2-3; D not resolved. The CDR3 DNA is TGCAGTGCTAGACAGAGGAGTCGCACAGATACGCAGTATTTT. Translation gives CSARQRSRTDTQYF.